This TCR beta chain was retrieved from a study of cytomegalovirus exposure and HLA in healthy donors. The length of the CDR3 is 15 residues. Between the trimmed V and J ends, which lost 0 bases and 6 bases, there was a span of 14 bases. Looked up from germline, CDR1 is LGHNA and CDR2 is YSLEER. In the PCR, 60 Vbeta and 13 Jbeta primers were used. The assay was immunoSEQ multiplex PCR, and TCRdb's table has in-frame clones only and misses some. The sample has roughly 150,000 clones; around four fifths are singletons. The V and J genes are TRBV4-3 and TRBJ1-2; no clear D. This sequence was found in a man aged 50 to 59 in good health and CMV-seropositive. Sequences were obtained from PBMCs. CDR3 bases: TGCGCCAGCAGCCAAGATCTTGGACTGAACCATGGCTACACCTTC. This codes for CASSQDLGLNHGYTF.